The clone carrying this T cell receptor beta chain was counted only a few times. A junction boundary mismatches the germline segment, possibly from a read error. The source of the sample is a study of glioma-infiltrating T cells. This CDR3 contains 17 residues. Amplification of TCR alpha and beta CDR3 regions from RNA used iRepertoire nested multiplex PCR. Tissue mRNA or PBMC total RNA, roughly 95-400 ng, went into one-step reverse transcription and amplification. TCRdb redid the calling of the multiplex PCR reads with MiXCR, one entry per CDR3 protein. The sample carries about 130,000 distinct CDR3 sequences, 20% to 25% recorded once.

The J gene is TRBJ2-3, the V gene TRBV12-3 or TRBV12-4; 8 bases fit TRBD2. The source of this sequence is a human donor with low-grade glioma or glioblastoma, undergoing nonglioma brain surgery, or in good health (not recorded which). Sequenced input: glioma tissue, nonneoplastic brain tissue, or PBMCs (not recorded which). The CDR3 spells CASSDAAGGPTLDTKYF. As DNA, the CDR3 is TGTGCCAGCAGTGACGCCGCGGGGGGCCCGACCCTAGATACGAAGTATTTT.